The present T cell receptor (beta chain) was sequenced within a study of OX40 agonist ivuxolimab in advanced cancers. Clones were read by immunoSEQ multiplex PCR, and TCRdb kept only the in-frame ones, dropping some. The top ten hold 10% to 15% of the sample, which has over 50,000 clones, over 90% seen once. The sample was CD4+ or CD8+ T cells sorted from blood, taken in a trial of the OX40 agonist ivuxolimab. The source is an adult with an advanced solid tumor such as melanoma, head and neck, liver or kidney cancer.

CDR3 residues: CASSYHPSYEQYF. CDR3 bases: TGTGCCAGCAGTTACCACCCGTCCTACGAGCAGTACTTC. The chain joins TRBV6-5 to TRBJ2-7, with unresolved D. The V gene lost 2 bases and the J gene lost 1 base, with 6 bases spanning the gap. The germline CDR1 and CDR2 sequences are MNHEY and SVGAGI. The CDR3 has 13 amino acids.